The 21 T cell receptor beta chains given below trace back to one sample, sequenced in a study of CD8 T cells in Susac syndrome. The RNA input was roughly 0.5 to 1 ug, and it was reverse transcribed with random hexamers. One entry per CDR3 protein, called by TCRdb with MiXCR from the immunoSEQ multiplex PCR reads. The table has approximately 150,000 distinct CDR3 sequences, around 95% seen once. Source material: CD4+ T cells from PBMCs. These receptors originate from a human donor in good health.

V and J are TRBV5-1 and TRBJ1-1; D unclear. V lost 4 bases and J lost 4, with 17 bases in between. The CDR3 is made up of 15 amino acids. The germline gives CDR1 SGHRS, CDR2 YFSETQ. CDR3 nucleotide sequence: TGCGCCAGCAGCATAGATCACAGTTTCCCCACTGAAGCTTTCTTT. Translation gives CASSIDHSFPTEAFF.

CDR3 in amino acids: CASSPGTEETQYF. CDR3 in DNA: TGTGCCAGCAGCCCTGGGACCGAAGAGACCCAGTACTTC. The chain carries TRBV11-1 and TRBJ2-5; the D call may be TRBD1 or TRBD2 (5 bases each). CDR1 is SGHAT, CDR2 FQDESV, per germline (reference sequence). CDR3 length equals 13 residues. Trimming took 5 bases from V and 3 from J, leaving 10 bases between them.

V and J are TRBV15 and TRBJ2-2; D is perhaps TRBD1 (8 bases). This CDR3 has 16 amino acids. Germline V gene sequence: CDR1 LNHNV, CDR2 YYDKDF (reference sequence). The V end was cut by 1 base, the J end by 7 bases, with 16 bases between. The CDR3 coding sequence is TGTGCCACCAGCAGAGGAGGACAGGGAGGGTTCGGGGAGCTGTTTTTT. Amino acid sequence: CATSRGGQGGFGELFF.

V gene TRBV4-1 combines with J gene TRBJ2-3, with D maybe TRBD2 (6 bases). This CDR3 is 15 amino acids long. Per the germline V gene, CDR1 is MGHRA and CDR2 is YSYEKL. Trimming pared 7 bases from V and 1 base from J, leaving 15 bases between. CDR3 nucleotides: TGCGCCAGCACCCATCCCCCGGGGGGCACAGATACGCAGTATTTT. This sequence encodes CASTHPPGGTDTQYF.

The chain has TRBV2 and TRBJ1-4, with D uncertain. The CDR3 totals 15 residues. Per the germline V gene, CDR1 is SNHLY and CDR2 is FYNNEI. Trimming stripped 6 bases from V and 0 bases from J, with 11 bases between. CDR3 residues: CASREAPATNEKLFF. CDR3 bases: TGTGCCAGCAGGGAGGCGCCGGCAACTAATGAAAAACTGTTTTTT.

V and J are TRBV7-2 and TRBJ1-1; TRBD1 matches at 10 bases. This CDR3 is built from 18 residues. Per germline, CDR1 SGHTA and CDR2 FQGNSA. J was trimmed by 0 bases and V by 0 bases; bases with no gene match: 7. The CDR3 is CASSLALRQGALNTEAFF. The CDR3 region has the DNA TGTGCCAGCAGCTTAGCTTTACGACAGGGGGCACTGAACACTGAAGCTTTCTTT.

CDR3 in amino acids: CASSTRGGYNSPLHF. CDR3 nucleotide sequence: TGTGCCAGTAGTACCCGCGGGGGGTATAATTCACCCCTCCACTTT. The chain has TRBV19 and TRBJ1-6, with a tentative D call TRBD1 (5 bases). CDR1 is LNHDA and CDR2 is SQIVND in the germline V gene (reference sequence). The CDR3 has 15 residues. V lost 4 bases and J 4 bases, leaving 11 bases between the germline ends.

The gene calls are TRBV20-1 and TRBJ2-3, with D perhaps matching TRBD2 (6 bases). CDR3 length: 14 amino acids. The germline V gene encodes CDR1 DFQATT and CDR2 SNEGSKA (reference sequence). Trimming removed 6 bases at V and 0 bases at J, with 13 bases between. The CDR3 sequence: CSAPPAGSTDTQYF. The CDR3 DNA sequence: TGCAGTGCCCCTCCAGCGGGTAGCACAGATACGCAGTATTTT.

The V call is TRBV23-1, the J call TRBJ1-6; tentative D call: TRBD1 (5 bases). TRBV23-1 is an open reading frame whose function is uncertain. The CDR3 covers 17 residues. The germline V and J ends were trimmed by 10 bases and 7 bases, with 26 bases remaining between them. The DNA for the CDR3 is TGCGCCACCCCAAGGAATCGGGGCGGTTGGAAAAATTCACCCCTCCACTTT. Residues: CATPRNRGGWKNSPLHF.

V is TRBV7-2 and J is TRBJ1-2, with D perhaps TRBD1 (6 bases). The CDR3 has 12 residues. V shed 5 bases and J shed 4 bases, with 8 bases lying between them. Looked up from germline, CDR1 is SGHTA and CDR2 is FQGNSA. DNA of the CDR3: TGTGCCAGCAGCGCGACAGGCTATGGCTACACCTTC. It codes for CASSATGYGYTF.

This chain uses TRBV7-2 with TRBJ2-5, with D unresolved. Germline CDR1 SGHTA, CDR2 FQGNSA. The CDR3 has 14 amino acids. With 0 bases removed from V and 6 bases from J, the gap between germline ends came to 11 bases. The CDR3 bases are TGTGCCAGCAGCTTAGCGGCTAGTGAACAGACCCAGTACTTC. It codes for CASSLAASEQTQYF.

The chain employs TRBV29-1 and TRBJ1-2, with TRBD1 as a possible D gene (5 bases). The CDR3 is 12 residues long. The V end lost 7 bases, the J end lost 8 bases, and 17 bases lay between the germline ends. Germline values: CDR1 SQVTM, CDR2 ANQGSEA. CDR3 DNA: TGCAGCGCCGCCGGGGGGTCCGGAGGCTACACCTTC. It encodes CSAAGGSGGYTF. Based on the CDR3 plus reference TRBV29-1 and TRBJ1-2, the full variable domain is SAVISQKPSRDICQRGTSLTIQCQVDSQVTMMFWYRQQPGQSLTLIATANQGSEATYESGFVIDKFPISRPNLTFSTLTVSNMSPEDSSIYLCSAAGGSGGYTFGSGTRLTVV.

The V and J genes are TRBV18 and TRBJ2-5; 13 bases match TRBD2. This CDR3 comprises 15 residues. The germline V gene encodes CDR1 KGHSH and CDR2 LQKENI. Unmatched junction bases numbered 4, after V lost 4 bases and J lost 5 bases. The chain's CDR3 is CASSRSGLAGETQYF. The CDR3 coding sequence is TGTGCCAGCTCACGATCGGGACTAGCGGGGGAGACCCAGTACTTC.

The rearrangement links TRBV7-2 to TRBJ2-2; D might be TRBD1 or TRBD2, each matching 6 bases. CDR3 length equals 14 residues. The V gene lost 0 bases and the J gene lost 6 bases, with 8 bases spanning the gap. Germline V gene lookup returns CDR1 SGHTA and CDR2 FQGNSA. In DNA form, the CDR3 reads TGTGCCAGCAGCTTAGCGAGGGGGGCCGGGGAGCTGTTTTTT. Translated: CASSLARGAGELFF.

The CDR3 here is CASSESGQGTDGYTF. CDR3 DNA: TGTGCCAGCAGTGAATCAGGTCAGGGGACGGATGGCTACACCTTC. The V and J genes are TRBV25-1 and TRBJ1-2; a possible D gene is TRBD1 (6 bases). The CDR3 has 15 amino acids. The V gene lost 1 base and the J gene lost 6 bases, with 15 bases spanning the gap. Germline V gene sequence: CDR1 MGHDK, CDR2 SYGVNS.

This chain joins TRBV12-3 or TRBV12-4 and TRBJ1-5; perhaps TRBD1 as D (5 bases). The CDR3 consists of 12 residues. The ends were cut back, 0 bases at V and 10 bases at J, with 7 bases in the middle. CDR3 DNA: TGTGCCAGCAGTTTAGCCCAGGGTCCCCAGCATTTT. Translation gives CASSLAQGPQHF.

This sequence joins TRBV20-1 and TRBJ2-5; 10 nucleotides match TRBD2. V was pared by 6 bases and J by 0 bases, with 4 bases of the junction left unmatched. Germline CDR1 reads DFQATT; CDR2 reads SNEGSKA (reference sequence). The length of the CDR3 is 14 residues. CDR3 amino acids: CSATSGAHQETQYF. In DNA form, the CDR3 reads TGCAGTGCCACTAGCGGGGCCCACCAAGAGACCCAGTACTTC.

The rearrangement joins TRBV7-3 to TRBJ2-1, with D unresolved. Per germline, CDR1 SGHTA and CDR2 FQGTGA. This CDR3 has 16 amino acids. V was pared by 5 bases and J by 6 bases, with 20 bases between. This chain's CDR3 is CASSPMGGVTFNEQFF. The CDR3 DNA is TGTGCCAGCAGCCCGATGGGTGGGGTTACTTTCAATGAGCAGTTCTTC.

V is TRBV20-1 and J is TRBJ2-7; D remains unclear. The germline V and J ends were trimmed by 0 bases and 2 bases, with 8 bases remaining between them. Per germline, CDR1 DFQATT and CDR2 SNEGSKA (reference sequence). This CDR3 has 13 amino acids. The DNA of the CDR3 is TGCAGTGCTAGAGACAGGAGAACCTACGAGCAGTACTTC. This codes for CSARDRRTYEQYF.

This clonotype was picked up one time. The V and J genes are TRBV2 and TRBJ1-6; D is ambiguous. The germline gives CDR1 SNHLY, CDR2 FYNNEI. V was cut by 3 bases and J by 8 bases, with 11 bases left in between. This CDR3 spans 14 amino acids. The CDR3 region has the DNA TGTGCCAGCAGTGATGACCGTCGCTATTCACCCCTCCACTTT. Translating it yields CASSDDRRYSPLHF.

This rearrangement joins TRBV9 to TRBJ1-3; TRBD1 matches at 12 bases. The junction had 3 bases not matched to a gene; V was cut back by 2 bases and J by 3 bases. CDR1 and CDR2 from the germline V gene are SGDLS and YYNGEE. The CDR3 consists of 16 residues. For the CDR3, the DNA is TGTGCCAGCAGCGTGGGACAGGGGGCGTATGGAAACACCATATATTTT. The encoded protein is CASSVGQGAYGNTIYF.